This record covers a single T cell receptor (beta chain). Its antigen is still unknown. The sample comes from a study of monozygotic twins with inflammatory bowel disease. Overall study findings and caveats: The existence of one strong signal or clonotype linked to IBD lacked support.

Each UMI, carrying a 6-nucleotide sample barcode, came from template switching. From its re-call of the 5' RACE reads, TCRdb lists each CDR3 protein once, without DNA. The sample has about 160,000 distinct CDR3 sequences. Sequencing used blood. The sequence was collected from a human donor with ulcerative colitis or Crohn's disease, or a healthy co-twin of an affected twin (not recorded which).

The CDR3 region is CASSLEDRGTEAFF. The J gene is TRBJ1-1, the V gene TRBV12-3 or TRBV12-4; TCRdb's D call, TRBD1, is unchecked because there is no DNA. CDR3 length: 14 amino acids.